The TCR beta chain under discussion was sequenced for a study of shared clonotypes between healthy human individuals. Deep level was the assay's run setting. Sequenced by immunoSEQ multiplex PCR; TCRdb stores in-frame clones only, minus some. This sample has fewer than 3 million clones, with under 95% found just once. Unmatched junction bases numbered 9, after V lost 5 bases and J lost 4 bases. CDR1 and CDR2 from the germline V gene are SGHTA and FQGNSA. The CDR3 contains 15 residues. Note on this clone: Its specificity is unknown.

Study-wide results and limits: Rarefaction showed sorted-subset sequencing was incomplete despite large depth.

The chain uses TRBV7-2 and TRBJ1-2, with TRBD1 matching over 8 bases. The sample consisted of naive CD4+ T cells from PBMCs. Subset described: CD45RA+ positively selected. The sequence derives from a man aged 18 to 29 in good health. Some clones in this sample may be carry-over from other donors' samples. The CDR3 reads CASSPYRGESYGYTF. The CDR3 DNA reads TGTGCCAGCAGCCCCTACAGGGGGGAGAGCTATGGCTACACCTTC.